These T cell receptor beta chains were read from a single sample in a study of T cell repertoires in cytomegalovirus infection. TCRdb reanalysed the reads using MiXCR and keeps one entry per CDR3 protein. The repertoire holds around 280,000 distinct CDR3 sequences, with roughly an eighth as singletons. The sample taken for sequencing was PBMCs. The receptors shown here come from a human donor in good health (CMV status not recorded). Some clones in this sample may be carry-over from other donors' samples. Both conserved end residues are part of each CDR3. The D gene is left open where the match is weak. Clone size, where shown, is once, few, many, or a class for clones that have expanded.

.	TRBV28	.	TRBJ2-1	TGTGCCAGCAGAGGAGGGTTCTCCTACAATGAGCAGTTCTTC	CASRGGFSYNEQFF
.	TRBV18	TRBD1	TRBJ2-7	TGTGCCAGCTCACCATTCCGGGACAGGGGTTGGGAGCAGTACTTC	CASSPFRDRGWEQYF
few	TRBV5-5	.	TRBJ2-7	TGTGCCAGCAGCTTGTGGGGCGATACCTACGAGCAGTACTTC	CASSLWGDTYEQYF
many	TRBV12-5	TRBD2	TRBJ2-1	TGTGCTAGTGGTTTGTCCGGGGGGATGCACAATGAGCAGTTCTTC	CASGLSGGMHNEQFF
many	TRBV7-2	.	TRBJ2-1	TGTGCCAGCAGCGTGAAGAAGGGCAGGGGCAATGAGCAGTTCTTC	CASSVKKGRGNEQFF
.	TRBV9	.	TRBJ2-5	TGTGCCAGCAGCCCAGGGATCCTCCAAGAGACCCAGTACTTC	CASSPGILQETQYF
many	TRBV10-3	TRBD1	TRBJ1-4	TGTGCCACGTCGGCAGGGGGAGATGAAAAACTGTTTTTT	CATSAGGDEKLFF
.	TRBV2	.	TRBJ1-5	TGTGCCAGCAGGGGGGGAGGCAATCAGCCCCAGCATTTT	CASRGGGNQPQHF
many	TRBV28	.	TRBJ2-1	TGTGCCAGCCTCCGGGACCAACGTACTGAGCAGTTCTTC	CASLRDQRTEQFF
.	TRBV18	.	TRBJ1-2	TGTGCCAGCTCACCACCGGACTGGGGCCATAACTATGGCTACACCTTC	CASSPPDWGHNYGYTF
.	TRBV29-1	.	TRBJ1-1	TGCAGCGTCGGAGGGCCTAATGGACGGACGGTGAACACTGAAGCTTTCTTT	CSVGGPNGRTVNTEAFF
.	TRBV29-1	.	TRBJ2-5	TGCAGCGTTTTTACTGCGGCGGAGACCCAGTACTTC	CSVFTAAETQYF
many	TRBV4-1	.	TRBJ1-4	TGCGCCAGCAGCCAAGTGATCGGCAACAGGGTTCTTGAAAAACTGTTTTTT	CASSQVIGNRVLEKLFF
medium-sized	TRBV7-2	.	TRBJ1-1	TGTGCCAGCAGCTTAGCGACGAACACTGAAGCTTTCTTT	CASSLATNTEAFF
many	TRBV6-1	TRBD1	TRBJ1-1	TGTGCCAGCACCGAATCCGGGACAGGGTGGGTTTTCTTT	CASTESGTGWVFF
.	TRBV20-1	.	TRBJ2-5	TGCAGTGCTAGGGGGGACACGAAAGAGACCCAGTACTTC	CSARGDTKETQYF
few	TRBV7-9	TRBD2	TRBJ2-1	TGTGCCAGCAGAGGGACTAGCGGGAGTTTTAATGAGCAGTTCTTC	CASRGTSGSFNEQFF
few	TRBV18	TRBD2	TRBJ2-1	TGTGCCAGCTCACCTGCTAGCGGGAGTGACAATGAGCAGTTCTTC	CASSPASGSDNEQFF
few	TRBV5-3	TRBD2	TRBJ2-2	TGTGCCAGCAGCTTGGAAGCGGGGCAGAACACCGGGGAGCTGTTTTTT	CASSLEAGQNTGELFF
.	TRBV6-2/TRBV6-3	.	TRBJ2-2	TGTGCCAGCAGTTACCCCTTGCAAGGGGGGACCGGGGAGCTGTTTTTT	CASSYPLQGGTGELFF
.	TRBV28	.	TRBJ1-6	TGTGCCAGCAGTCCAACTCTCAGGGTTAATTCACCCCTCCACTTT	CASSPTLRVNSPLHF
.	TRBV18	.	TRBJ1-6	TGTGCCAGCTCACCACAACCGCCGAGCTCCTATAATTCACCCCTCCACTTT	CASSPQPPSSYNSPLHF
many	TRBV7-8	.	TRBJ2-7	TGTGCCAGCAGCTTAGTTTTAGGGGGACCGGCCTACGAGCAGTACTTC	CASSLVLGGPAYEQYF
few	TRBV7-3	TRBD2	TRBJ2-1	TGTGCCAGCAGCCCAAGCGGGGGGCAAAATGAGCAGTTCTTC	CASSPSGGQNEQFF
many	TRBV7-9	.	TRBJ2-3	TGTGCCAGCAGCTCGGGACTTCCTCAAGATACGCAGTATTTT	CASSSGLPQDTQYF
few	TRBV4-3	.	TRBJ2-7	TGCGCCAGCAGCCAAGAGCGGTCCGAGCGGGCTATATCCTACGAGCAGTACTTC	CASSQERSERAISYEQYF
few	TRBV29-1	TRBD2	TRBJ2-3	TGCAGCGTTGAAGGGGCTAGCGGGAGGTTAGATACGCAGTATTTT	CSVEGASGRLDTQYF
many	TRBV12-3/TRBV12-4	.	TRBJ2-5	TGTGCCAGCAGCTTAGCGCGCACCACGGAGACCCAGTACTTC	CASSLARTTETQYF
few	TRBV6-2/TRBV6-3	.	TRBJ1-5	TGTGCCAGCACATCGGACGGCAATCAGCCCCAGCATTTT	CASTSDGNQPQHF
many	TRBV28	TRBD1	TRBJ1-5	TGTGCCAGCAGTTTAGGCCAGGGGGATCGTGGGATTCAGCCCCAGCATTTT	CASSLGQGDRGIQPQHF
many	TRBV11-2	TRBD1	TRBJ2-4	TGTGCCAGCAGCTTAGATGTCCGGGACAGACAGTCCTTC	CASSLDVRDRQSF
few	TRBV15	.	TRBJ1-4	TGTGCCAGCACTCCAGGGATTCGGGAAAAACTGTTTTTT	CASTPGIREKLFF